This T cell receptor beta chain was found in a study of cytomegalovirus exposure and HLA in healthy donors. Study details: Genotyping showed 70% to 90% of over 350 donors falling in the Caucasian-associated ancestry cluster. The study's findings and limits: In a later analysis, at a false discovery rate of 0.05, about 15,000 TCR beta sequences were associated with HLA alleles.

Trimming cost V 6 bases and J 2 bases; bases outside gene matches: 12. CDR1 and CDR2 from the germline V gene are MDHEN and SYDVKM. CDR3 length: 16 amino acids. Worth noting for this clone: Antigen: not known.

With 60 Vbeta and 13 Jbeta primers, the PCR was carried out. Generated by immunoSEQ multiplex PCR, the TCRdb table keeps only in-frame clones and is missing some. The sample yields some 190,000 clones, roughly 76% seen once. This sequence joins TRBV28 and TRBJ1-1; TRBD1 matches 7 bases. The sequence came from a woman under 40 in good health and CMV-seropositive. The sample comprised PBMCs. The DNA of the CDR3 is TGTGCCAGCAGAGCCCCGGGACAGATTTTAAACACTGAAGCTTTCTTT. Protein: CASRAPGQILNTEAFF.